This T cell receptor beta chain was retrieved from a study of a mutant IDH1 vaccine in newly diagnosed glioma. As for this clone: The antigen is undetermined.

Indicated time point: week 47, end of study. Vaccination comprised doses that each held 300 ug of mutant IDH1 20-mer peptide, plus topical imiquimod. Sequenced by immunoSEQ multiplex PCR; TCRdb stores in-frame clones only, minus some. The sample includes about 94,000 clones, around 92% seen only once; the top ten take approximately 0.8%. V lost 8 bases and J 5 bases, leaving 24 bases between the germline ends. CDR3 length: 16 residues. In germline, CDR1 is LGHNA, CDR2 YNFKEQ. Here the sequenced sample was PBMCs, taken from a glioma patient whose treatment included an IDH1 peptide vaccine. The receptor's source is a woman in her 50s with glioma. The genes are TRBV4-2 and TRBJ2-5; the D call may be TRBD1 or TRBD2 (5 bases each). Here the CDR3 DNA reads TGTGCCAGCGGTAACGGGGCTAGGACCTCCAAGGAGACCCAGTACTTC. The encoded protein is CASGNGARTSKETQYF.